This passage covers 8 T cell receptor beta chains from one sample sequenced in a study of blood T cell repertoires in COVID-19. Assay: immunoSEQ multiplex PCR; the TCRdb copy retains only in-frame clones and omits some. The table lists about 69,000 clones, around 80% of them singletons. The sequencing sample was made of peripheral blood. The source of these receptors is a man aged 45 to 65 with COVID-19, enrolled during active disease.

The chain employs TRBV12-3 or TRBV12-4 and TRBJ1-5; 7 bases are a match to TRBD1. The CDR3 extends over 13 amino acids. Trimming at V came to 5 bases and at J to 4 bases, leaving 2 bases not matched to a gene. The CDR3 is CASSQDRNQPQHF. In DNA, the CDR3 is TGTGCCAGCAGTCAGGACAGGAATCAGCCCCAGCATTTT.

The chain employs TRBV6-2 or TRBV6-3 and TRBJ2-1; 9 bases fit TRBD1. The V segment lost 6 bases and the J segment 4 bases; nucleotides outside the gene matches: 7. CDR3 length equals 15 residues. Germline values: CDR1 MNHEY, CDR2 SVGEGT. The CDR3 region is CASSTGQGVYNEQFF. CDR3 DNA: TGTGCCAGCAGCACGGGACAGGGAGTTTACAATGAGCAGTTCTTC.

This chain joins TRBV5-6 and TRBJ2-7; 7 nucleotides line up with TRBD1. J lost 0 bases, V lost 2 bases, and 5 bases had no gene match. This CDR3 comprises 15 residues. CDR1 SGHDT and CDR2 YYEEEE come from the germline V gene. The chain's CDR3 is CASSLWTGSSYEQYF. CDR3 nucleotide sequence: TGTGCCAGCAGCTTATGGACAGGCAGCTCCTACGAGCAGTACTTC.

This clone has only a few counts. The J gene is TRBJ1-6, the V gene TRBV4-3; no firm D call. Germline CDR1 is LGHNA and CDR2 is YSLEER. The CDR3 covers 15 residues. V gave up 2 bases and J gave up 8 bases, with 13 bases separating them. The CDR3 DNA sequence: TGCGCCAGCAGCCAAACCTACAGATTGGATTCACCCCTCCACTTT. It encodes CASSQTYRLDSPLHF.

This chain connects TRBV9 to TRBJ1-1, with unresolved D. The CDR3 is 14 amino acids. From germline, CDR1 is SGDLS and CDR2 YYNGEE. V lost 3 bases, J lost 7 bases, and 16 bases lay in between. The CDR3 DNA follows: TGTGCCAGCAGCGCTCCGGGATCGAATTATGAAGCTTTCTTT. Translation gives CASSAPGSNYEAFF.

The chain has TRBV12-3 or TRBV12-4 and TRBJ1-2; D is unresolved. V was cut by 8 bases and J by 3 bases, with 7 bases left in between. This CDR3 contains 11 residues. The CDR3 here is CASGRDYGYTF. The CDR3 nucleotides read TGTGCCAGCGGGAGGGACTATGGCTACACCTTC.

The V and J genes are TRBV5-1 and TRBJ2-3; TRBD2 aligns across 7 bases. V lost 4 bases to trimming and J lost 3 bases; unmatched junction nucleotides: 8. The V gene's germline CDR1 is SGHRS and CDR2 YFSETQ. The CDR3 sequence is 15 residues long. In DNA form, the CDR3 reads TGCGCCAGCAGCATATGGACTAGTAAGACAGATACGCAGTATTTT. This translates into CASSIWTSKTDTQYF.

The gene calls are TRBV11-2 and TRBJ2-2, with 7 bases fitting TRBD1. This CDR3 comprises 19 residues. V gave up 1 base and J gave up 1 base; unmatched junction bases: 12. Looked up from germline, CDR1 is SGHAT and CDR2 is FQNNGV. CDR3 nucleotide sequence: TGTGCCAGCAGCTTAGTCCTAAGTGCTCGGACAGGGAACACCGGGGAGCTGTTTTTT. The encoded protein is CASSLVLSARTGNTGELFF.